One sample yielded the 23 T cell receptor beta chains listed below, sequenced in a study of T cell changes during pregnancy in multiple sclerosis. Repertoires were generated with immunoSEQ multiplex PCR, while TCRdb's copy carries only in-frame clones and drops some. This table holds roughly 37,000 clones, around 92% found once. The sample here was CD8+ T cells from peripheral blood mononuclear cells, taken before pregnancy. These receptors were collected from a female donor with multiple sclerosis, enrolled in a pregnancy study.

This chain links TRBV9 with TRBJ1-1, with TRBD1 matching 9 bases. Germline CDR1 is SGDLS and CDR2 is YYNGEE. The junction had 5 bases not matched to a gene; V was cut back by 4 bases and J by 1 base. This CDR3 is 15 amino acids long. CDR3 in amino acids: CASSPRDRANTEAFF. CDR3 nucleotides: TGTGCCAGCAGCCCCAGGGACAGGGCGAACACTGAAGCTTTCTTT.

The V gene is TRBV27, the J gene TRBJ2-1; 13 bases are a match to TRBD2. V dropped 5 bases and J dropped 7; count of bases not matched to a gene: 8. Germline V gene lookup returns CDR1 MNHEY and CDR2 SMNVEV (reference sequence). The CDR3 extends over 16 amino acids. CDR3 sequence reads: CASSTPWTSGRNEQFF. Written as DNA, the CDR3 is TGTGCCAGCAGTACTCCCTGGACTAGCGGGAGAAATGAGCAGTTCTTC.

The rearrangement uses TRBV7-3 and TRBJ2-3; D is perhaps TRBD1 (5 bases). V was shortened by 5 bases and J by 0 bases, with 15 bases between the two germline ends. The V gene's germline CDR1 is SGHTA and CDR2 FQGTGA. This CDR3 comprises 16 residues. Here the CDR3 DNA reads TGTGCCAGCAGCCCAAGGGGCCGTACTAGCACAGATACGCAGTATTTT. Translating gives CASSPRGRTSTDTQYF.

The CDR3 reads CASSFLAAKTNYGYTF. The DNA of the CDR3 is TGTGCCAGCAGTTTTCTGGCGGCAAAAACTAACTATGGCTACACCTTC. The chain has TRBV28 and TRBJ1-2; no definite D call. Trimming cost V 3 bases and J 0 bases, with 14 bases left between them. Germline V gene sequence: CDR1 MDHEN, CDR2 SYDVKM. This CDR3 region has 16 residues.

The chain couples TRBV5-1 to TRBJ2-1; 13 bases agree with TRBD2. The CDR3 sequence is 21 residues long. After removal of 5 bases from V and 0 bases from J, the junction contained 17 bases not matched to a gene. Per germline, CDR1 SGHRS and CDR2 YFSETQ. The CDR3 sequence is CASSLTVVTSGRPSSYNEQFF. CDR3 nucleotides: TGCGCCAGCAGTCTCACCGTCGTGACTAGCGGGAGGCCCAGCTCCTACAATGAGCAGTTCTTC.

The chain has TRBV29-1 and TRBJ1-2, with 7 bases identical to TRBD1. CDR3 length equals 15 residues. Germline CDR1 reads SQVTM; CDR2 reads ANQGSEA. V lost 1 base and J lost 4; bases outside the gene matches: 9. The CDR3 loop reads CSVEGTEDRIYGYTF. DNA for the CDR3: TGCAGCGTTGAAGGGACGGAGGACAGGATCTATGGCTACACCTTC.

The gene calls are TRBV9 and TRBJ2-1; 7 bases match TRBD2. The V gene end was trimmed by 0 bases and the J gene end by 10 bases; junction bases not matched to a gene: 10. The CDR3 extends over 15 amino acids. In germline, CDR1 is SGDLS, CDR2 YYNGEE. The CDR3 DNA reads TGTGCCAGCAGCGTAGTTTCCGGGGGGAGGGACGAGCAGTTCTTC. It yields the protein CASSVVSGGRDEQFF.

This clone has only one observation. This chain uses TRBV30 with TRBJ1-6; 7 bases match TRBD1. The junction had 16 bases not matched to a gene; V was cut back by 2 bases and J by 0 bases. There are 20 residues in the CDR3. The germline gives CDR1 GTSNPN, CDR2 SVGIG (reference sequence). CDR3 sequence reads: CAWSFRGTALRSSYNSPLHF. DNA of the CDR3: TGTGCCTGGAGTTTTCGTGGGACAGCGCTCCGGAGCTCCTATAATTCACCCCTCCACTTT.

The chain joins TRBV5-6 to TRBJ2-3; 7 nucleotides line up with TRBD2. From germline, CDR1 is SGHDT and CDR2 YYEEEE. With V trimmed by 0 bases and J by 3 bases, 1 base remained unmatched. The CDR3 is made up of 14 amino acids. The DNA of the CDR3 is TGTGCCAGCAGCTTGGGGCGGGGGACAGATACGCAGTATTTT. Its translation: CASSLGRGTDTQYF.

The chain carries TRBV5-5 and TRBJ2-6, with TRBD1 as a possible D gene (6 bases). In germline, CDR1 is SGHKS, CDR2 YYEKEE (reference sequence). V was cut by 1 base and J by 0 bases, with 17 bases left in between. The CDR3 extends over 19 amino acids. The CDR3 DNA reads TGTGCCAGCAGCTTGTCTTCAGGGGCCTCCTCCTCTGGGGCCAACGTCCTGACTTTC. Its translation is CASSLSSGASSSGANVLTF.

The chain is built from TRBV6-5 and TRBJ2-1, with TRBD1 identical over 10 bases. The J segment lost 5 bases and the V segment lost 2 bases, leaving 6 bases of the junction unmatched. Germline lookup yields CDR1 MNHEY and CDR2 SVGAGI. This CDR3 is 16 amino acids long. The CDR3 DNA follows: TGTGCCAGCAGTTACGCGACAGGGGGCGTTAACAATGAGCAGTTCTTC. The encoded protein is CASSYATGGVNNEQFF.

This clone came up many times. CDR3 DNA sequence: TGTGCCTACAGGGGTTATGGCTACACCTTC. This sequence encodes CAYRGYGYTF. This chain joins TRBV30 and TRBJ1-2; 7 positions match TRBD1. Germline lookup yields CDR1 GTSNPN and CDR2 SVGIG (reference sequence). The CDR3 spans 10 residues. V gave up 7 bases and J gave up 5 bases; unmatched junction bases: 1.

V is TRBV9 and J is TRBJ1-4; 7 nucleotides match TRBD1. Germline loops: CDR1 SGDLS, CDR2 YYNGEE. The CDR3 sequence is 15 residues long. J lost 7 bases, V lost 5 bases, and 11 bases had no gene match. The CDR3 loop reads CASSEKDRSAEKLFF. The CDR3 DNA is TGTGCCAGCAGTGAAAAGGACAGGTCAGCTGAAAAACTGTTTTTT.

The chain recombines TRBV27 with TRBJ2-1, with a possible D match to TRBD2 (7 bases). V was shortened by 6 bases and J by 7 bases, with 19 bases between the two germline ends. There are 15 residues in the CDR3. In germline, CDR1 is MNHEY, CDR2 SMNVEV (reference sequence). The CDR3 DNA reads TGTGCCAGCAGCCCGGAATGGGGGGGCGGAAATGAGCAGTTCTTC. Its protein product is CASSPEWGGGNEQFF.

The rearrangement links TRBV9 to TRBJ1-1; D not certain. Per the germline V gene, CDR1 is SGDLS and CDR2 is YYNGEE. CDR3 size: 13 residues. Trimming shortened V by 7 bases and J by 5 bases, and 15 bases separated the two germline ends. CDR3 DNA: TGTGCCAGCTCCTCGGACGGAGGGACTGAAGCTTTCTTT. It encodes CASSSDGGTEAFF. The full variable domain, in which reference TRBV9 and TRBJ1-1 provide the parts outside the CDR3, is DSGVTQTPKHLITATGQRVTLRCSPRSGDLSVYWYQQSLDQGLQFLIQYYNGEERAKGNILERFSAQQFPDLHSELNLSSLELGDSALYFCASSSDGGTEAFFGQGTRLTVV.

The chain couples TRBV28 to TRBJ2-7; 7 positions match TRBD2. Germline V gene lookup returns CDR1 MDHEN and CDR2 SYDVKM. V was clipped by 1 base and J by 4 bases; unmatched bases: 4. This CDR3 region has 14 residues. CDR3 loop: CASSLSSGAYEQYF. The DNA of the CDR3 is TGTGCCAGCAGTTTATCCAGCGGGGCTTACGAGCAGTACTTC.

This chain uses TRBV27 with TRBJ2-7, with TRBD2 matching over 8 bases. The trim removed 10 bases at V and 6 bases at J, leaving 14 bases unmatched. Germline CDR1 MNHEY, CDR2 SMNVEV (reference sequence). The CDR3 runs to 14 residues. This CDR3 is CATSTRGGGSEQYF. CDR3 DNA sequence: TGTGCCACCTCAACACGGGGGGGCGGCTCCGAGCAGTACTTC.

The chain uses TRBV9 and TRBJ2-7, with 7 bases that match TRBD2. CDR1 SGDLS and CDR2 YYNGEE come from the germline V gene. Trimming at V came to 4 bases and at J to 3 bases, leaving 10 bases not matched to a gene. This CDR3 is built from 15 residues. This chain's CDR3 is CASSLSGGGIYEQYF. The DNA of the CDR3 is TGTGCCAGCAGCCTCAGTGGGGGGGGTATCTACGAGCAGTACTTC.

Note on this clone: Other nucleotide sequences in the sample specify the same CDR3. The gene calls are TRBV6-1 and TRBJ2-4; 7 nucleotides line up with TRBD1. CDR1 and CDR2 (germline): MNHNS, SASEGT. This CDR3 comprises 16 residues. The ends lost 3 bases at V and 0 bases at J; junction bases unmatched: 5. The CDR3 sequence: CASSERQGLAKNIQYF. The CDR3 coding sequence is TGTGCCAGCAGTGAGCGACAGGGCTTAGCCAAAAACATTCAGTACTTC.

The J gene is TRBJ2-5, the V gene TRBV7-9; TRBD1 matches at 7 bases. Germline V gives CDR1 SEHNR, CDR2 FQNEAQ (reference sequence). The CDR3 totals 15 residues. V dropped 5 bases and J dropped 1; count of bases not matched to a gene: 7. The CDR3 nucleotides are TGTGCCAGCAGCCTTCGCGGACAGGTCCAAGAGACCCAGTACTTC. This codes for CASSLRGQVQETQYF.

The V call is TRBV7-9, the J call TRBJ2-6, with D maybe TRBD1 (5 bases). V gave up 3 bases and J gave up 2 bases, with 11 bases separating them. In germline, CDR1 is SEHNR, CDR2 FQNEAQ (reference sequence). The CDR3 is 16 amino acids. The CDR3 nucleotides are TGTGCCAGCAGCTTCCCGGGCAGGGCTGGGGCCAACGTCCTGACTTTC. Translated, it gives CASSFPGRAGANVLTF.

This chain's CDR3 is CASTPDRGAGELFF. As DNA, the CDR3 is TGTGCCAGTACCCCGGACAGGGGGGCCGGGGAGCTGTTTTTT. The chain recombines TRBV19 with TRBJ2-2, with TRBD1 matching 10 bases. The CDR3 consists of 14 residues. V was clipped by 7 bases and J by 6 bases; unmatched bases: 5. The V gene's germline CDR1 is LNHDA and CDR2 SQIVND (reference sequence).

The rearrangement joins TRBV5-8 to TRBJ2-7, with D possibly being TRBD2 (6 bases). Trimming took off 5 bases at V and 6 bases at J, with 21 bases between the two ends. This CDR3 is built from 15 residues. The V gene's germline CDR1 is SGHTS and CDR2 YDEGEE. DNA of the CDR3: TGTGCCAGCAGGTCCACGACCGGGGGTGGTAGCGAGCAGTACTTC. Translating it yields CASRSTTGGGSEQYF.